The clone carrying this T cell receptor beta chain has a count of ten or more. In the original analysis: Amplification with reference gene primers provided the estimates of nucleated cell counts. Sequencing was performed with immunoSEQ multiplex PCR; in TCRdb, only in-frame clones are kept and a portion is missing. The V and J calls and the clone size are those of that table, but D and trimming were determined from the DNA. The repertoire consists of nearly 200,000 clones, with 84% occurring once and the leading ten covering 15% to 20%. Germline-derived CDR1 and CDR2 are MNHEY and SMNVEV (reference sequence). The CDR3 spans 14 residues. The J segment lost 3 bases and the V segment lost 6 bases, leaving 7 bases of the junction unmatched. This sample was taken from a study of blood T cell repertoires in COVID-19. Study overall: Sites across the United States, Italy and Spain contributed samples from acute and convalescent COVID-19. Sources were T cells, B-cell-depleted T cells, or PBMCs; the material itself was cDNA or gDNA.

The chain joins TRBV27 to TRBJ1-1; 7 nucleotides line up with TRBD1. This TCR derives from a human donor in a cohort sampled during active COVID-19. Sequenced material: peripheral blood. CDR3 sequence (DNA): TGTGCCAGCAGGGAGACAGGGCGCGACACTGAAGCTTTCTTT. The encoded protein is CASRETGRDTEAFF.